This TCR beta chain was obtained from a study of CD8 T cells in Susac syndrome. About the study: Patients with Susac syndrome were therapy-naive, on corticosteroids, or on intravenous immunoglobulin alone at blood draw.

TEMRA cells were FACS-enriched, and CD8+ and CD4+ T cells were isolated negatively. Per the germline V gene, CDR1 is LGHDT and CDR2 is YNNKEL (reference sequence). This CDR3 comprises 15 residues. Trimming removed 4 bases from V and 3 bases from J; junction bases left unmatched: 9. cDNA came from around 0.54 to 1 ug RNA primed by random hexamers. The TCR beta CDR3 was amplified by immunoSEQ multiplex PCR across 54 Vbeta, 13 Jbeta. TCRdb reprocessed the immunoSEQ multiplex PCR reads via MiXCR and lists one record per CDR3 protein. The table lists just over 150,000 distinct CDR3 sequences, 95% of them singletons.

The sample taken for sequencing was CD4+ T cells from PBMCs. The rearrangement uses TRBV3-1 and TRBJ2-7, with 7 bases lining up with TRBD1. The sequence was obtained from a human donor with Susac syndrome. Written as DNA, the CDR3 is TGTGCCAGCAGCCGAAAGGGGGCCAATCACTACGAGCAGTACTTC. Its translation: CASSRKGANHYEQYF.